These 26 T cell receptor beta chains were sequenced from one sample in a study of blood T cell repertoires in COVID-19. Method: immunoSEQ multiplex PCR; TCRdb's copy keeps in-frame clones and lacks some. The table has about 160,000 clones, approximately 90% seen once. The specimen was peripheral blood. The receptor source for this set is a man aged 18 to 35 with acute or convalescent COVID-19.

V and J are TRBV3-1 (or the pseudogene TRBV3-2) and TRBJ1-1, with a tentative D call TRBD1 (5 bases). This CDR3 is built from 14 residues. CDR1 and CDR2 from the germline V gene are LGHDT and YNNKEL (reference sequence). The V gene lost 2 bases and the J gene lost 8 bases, with 15 bases spanning the gap. The CDR3 spells CASSQLSGLREAFF. Written as DNA, the CDR3 is TGTGCCAGCAGCCAATTGTCAGGGCTCCGGGAAGCTTTCTTT.

The chain has TRBV19 and TRBJ1-2, with no clear D. V lost 4 bases and J lost 7, with 13 bases in between. The germline CDR1 and CDR2 sequences are LNHDA and SQIVND (reference sequence). The CDR3 has 13 residues. CDR3 amino acids: CASSTGVRSGYTF. CDR3 DNA sequence: TGTGCCAGTAGTACCGGGGTTCGGAGTGGCTACACCTTC.

The chain is built from TRBV6-4 and TRBJ1-1; D is possibly TRBD1 (5 bases). Germline CDR1 MRHNA, CDR2 SNTAGT. V lost 6 bases to trimming and J lost 6 bases, with 11 bases between them. This CDR3 has 12 amino acids. CDR3 residues: CASSSGGSEAFF. The CDR3 coding sequence is TGTGCCAGCAGCTCCGGGGGATCTGAAGCTTTCTTT.

The V gene is TRBV5-1, the J gene TRBJ1-6, with TRBD1 matching 10 bases. Germline loops: CDR1 SGHRS, CDR2 YFSETQ. CDR3 length equals 17 residues. The V gene end was trimmed by 5 bases and the J gene end by 4 bases; junction bases not matched to a gene: 9. CDR3 protein: CASRPGTGVDYNSPLHF. The CDR3 bases are TGCGCCAGCAGACCCGGGACAGGGGTTGATTATAATTCACCCCTCCACTTT. Full variable domain (missing parts from reference TRBV5-1 and TRBJ1-6): KAGVTQTPRYLIKTRGQQVTLSCSPISGHRSVSWYQQTPGQGLQFLFEYFSETQRNKGNFPGRFSGRQFSNSRSEMNVSTLELGDSALYLCASRPGTGVDYNSPLHFGNGTRLTVT.

This clone has just one count. V gene TRBV5-1 combines with J gene TRBJ1-1, with D perhaps TRBD1 (5 bases). V was pared by 6 bases and J by 2 bases, with 20 bases between. The germline V gene has CDR1 SGHRS and CDR2 YFSETQ. This CDR3 comprises 16 residues. The CDR3 here is CASTAGPTTKNTEAFF. The CDR3, as DNA: TGCGCCAGCACCGCGGGACCAACAACAAAAAACACTGAAGCTTTCTTT.

This sequence joins TRBV2 and TRBJ2-1, with a weak D call TRBD2 (6 bases). This CDR3 is built from 13 residues. The V end lost 4 bases, the J end lost 3 bases, and 7 bases lay between the germline ends. Germline CDR1 reads SNHLY; CDR2 reads FYNNEI. The CDR3 region is CASSGGDYNEQFF. CDR3 nucleotides: TGTGCCAGCAGTGGGGGGGACTACAATGAGCAGTTCTTC. Together with reference TRBV2 and TRBJ2-1, the CDR3 gives the full variable domain: EPEVTQTPSHQVTQMGQEVILRCVPISNHLYFYWYRQILGQKVEFLVSFYNNEISEKSEIFDDQFSVERPDGSNFTLKIRSTKLEDSAMYFCASSGGDYNEQFFGPGTRLTVL.

This clone was seen only a few times. The chain combines TRBV29-1 with TRBJ1-2; D not certain. This CDR3 comprises 8 residues. V lost 7 bases to trimming and J lost 8 bases, with 5 bases between them. CDR1 is SQVTM, CDR2 ANQGSEA, per germline. The CDR3: CSDGGYTF. The CDR3 nucleotides read TGCAGCGACGGGGGCTACACCTTC.

The V gene is TRBV5-1, the J gene TRBJ2-2; 9 bases map to TRBD1. The V segment lost 0 bases and the J segment 1 base; nucleotides outside the gene matches: 1. This CDR3 region has 16 residues. Germline loops: CDR1 SGHRS, CDR2 YFSETQ. CDR3 bases: TGCGCCAGCAGCTTGGGGGGACAGGGGAACACCGGGGAGCTGTTTTTT. Its protein product is CASSLGGQGNTGELFF. The variable domain in full, completed from reference TRBV5-1 and TRBJ2-2, reads KAGVTQTPRYLIKTRGQQVTLSCSPISGHRSVSWYQQTPGQGLQFLFEYFSETQRNKGNFPGRFSGRQFSNSRSEMNVSTLELGDSALYLCASSLGGQGNTGELFFGEGSRLTVL.

The chain couples TRBV19 to TRBJ1-1; D perhaps matches TRBD1 (6 bases). Trimming stripped 2 bases from V and 4 bases from J, with 14 bases between. The V gene's germline CDR1 is LNHDA and CDR2 SQIVND (reference sequence). CDR3 size: 15 residues. CDR3 DNA: TGTGCCAGTAGTATAAAAAACAGGGAAGGCACTGAAGCTTTCTTT. This gives the protein CASSIKNREGTEAFF.

The rearrangement links TRBV4-1 to TRBJ1-2; D is unresolved. The CDR3 has 18 amino acids. V lost 2 bases to trimming and J lost 5 bases, with 24 bases between them. CDR1 is MGHRA, CDR2 YSYEKL, per germline. The DNA for the CDR3 is TGCGCCAGCAGCCAAATTGACTTGGGCCTAACAAGAGGGTATGGCTACACCTTC. This translates into CASSQIDLGLTRGYGYTF.

The chain recombines TRBV6-1 with TRBJ1-1, with D tentatively TRBD1 (6 bases). V was pared by 2 bases and J by 6 bases, with 16 bases between. The CDR3 extends over 15 amino acids. Germline loops: CDR1 MNHNS, CDR2 SASEGT. CDR3 sequence reads: CASSENMGARAEAFF. The CDR3 DNA follows: TGTGCCAGCAGTGAAAATATGGGGGCGCGCGCTGAAGCTTTCTTT.

This chain joins TRBV19 and TRBJ1-5; D is undetermined. V lost 4 bases to trimming and J lost 0 bases, with 13 bases between them. Germline V gives CDR1 LNHDA, CDR2 SQIVND (reference sequence). The CDR3 covers 16 residues. CDR3 DNA: TGTGCCAGTAGTACCGGTTGGTCAAATAGCAATCAGCCCCAGCATTTT. Residues: CASSTGWSNSNQPQHF.

The genes are TRBV5-5 and TRBJ2-3, with a weak D call TRBD1 (7 bases). V lost 6 bases, J lost 4 bases, and 21 bases lay in between. This CDR3 is 16 amino acids long. Germline V gives CDR1 SGHKS, CDR2 YYEKEE (reference sequence). The CDR3 reads CASTPGGRGYADTQYF. CDR3 in DNA: TGTGCCAGCACCCCCGGGGGCAGGGGGTACGCAGATACGCAGTATTTT.

This clone was counted a single time. The V and J genes are TRBV5-5 and TRBJ1-3; no reliable D call. Germline-derived CDR1 and CDR2 are SGHKS and YYEKEE (reference sequence). The CDR3 contains 15 residues. V lost 3 bases and J lost 0, with 10 bases in between. CDR3 DNA: TGTGCCAGCAGCTATGGACTGCTCTCTGGAAACACCATATATTTT. Amino acid sequence: CASSYGLLSGNTIYF.

This clone has just a few counts. The V and J genes are TRBV7-9 and TRBJ1-1, with TRBD1 as a possible D gene (5 bases). Germline CDR1 reads SEHNR; CDR2 reads FQNEAQ (reference sequence). The CDR3 runs 14 residues. Trimming stripped 2 bases from V and 1 base from J, with 8 bases between. The DNA for the CDR3 is TGTGCCAGCAGCTTACAAGGGGAGAACACTGAAGCTTTCTTT. Its translation: CASSLQGENTEAFF. The whole variable domain, remainder taken from reference TRBV7-9 and TRBJ1-1, is DTGVSQNPRHKITKRGQNVTFRCDPISEHNRLYWYRQTLGQGPEFLTYFQNEAQLEKSRLLSDRFSAERPKGSFSTLEIQRTEQGDSAMYLCASSLQGENTEAFFGQGTRLTVV.

The chain has TRBV4-1 and TRBJ1-3, with TRBD1 matching over 9 bases. The CDR3 sequence is 20 residues long. V gave up 1 base and J gave up 1 base; unmatched junction bases: 14. Per the germline V gene, CDR1 is MGHRA and CDR2 is YSYEKL. CDR3 DNA: TGCGCCAGCAGCCAAGCTTTCTCGGGACAGGGAGGTTCGTCTGGAAACACCATATATTTT. Amino acid sequence: CASSQAFSGQGGSSGNTIYF.

This clone showed up just a few times. The chain links TRBV25-1 to TRBJ1-6; the match to TRBD1 covers 10 bases. V lost 6 bases, J lost 10 bases, and 6 bases stayed unmatched. This CDR3 comprises 14 residues. CDR1 is MGHDK, CDR2 SYGVNS, per germline. In DNA, the CDR3 is TGTGCCAGCAGCCCTCCGGGACAGGGGTCACCCCTCCACTTT. As protein: CASSPPGQGSPLHF.

Written as DNA, the CDR3 is TGTGCCAGCAGCCAGGGGACAGGCGGAACTTATGGCTACACCTTC. Translation gives CASSQGTGGTYGYTF. The genes are TRBV6-4 and TRBJ1-2; 8 bases are shared with TRBD1. V lost 6 bases, J lost 5 bases, and 11 bases stayed unmatched. Germline V CDR1 and CDR2: MRHNA, SNTAGT. The length of the CDR3 is 15 residues.

The J gene is TRBJ1-5, the V gene TRBV10-3; a possible D gene is TRBD1 (6 bases). Per germline, CDR1 ENHRY and CDR2 SYGVKD. Trimming removed 6 bases from V and 5 bases from J, with 11 bases in between. This CDR3 comprises 13 residues. The CDR3, as DNA: TGTGCCATCAGCAGGGACAATGATCAGCCCCAGCATTTT. It codes for CAISRDNDQPQHF.

This chain joins TRBV2 and TRBJ1-4, with no clear D. Trimming shortened V by 7 bases and J by 0 bases, and 12 bases separated the two germline ends. The germline V gene encodes CDR1 SNHLY and CDR2 FYNNEI. CDR3 length equals 15 residues. DNA for the CDR3: TGTGCCAGCACTGCTTTGGCAACAACTAATGAAAAACTGTTTTTT. This codes for CASTALATTNEKLFF.

The J gene is TRBJ1-4, the V gene TRBV4-1, with 7 bases identical to TRBD1. Germline values: CDR1 MGHRA, CDR2 YSYEKL. Trimming took 0 bases from V and 10 from J; bases not matched to a gene: 8. The CDR3 is made up of 15 amino acids. This CDR3 reads CASSQDLTGWGKLFF. The CDR3 nucleotides read TGCGCCAGCAGCCAAGACCTGACAGGGTGGGGAAAACTGTTTTTT.

The rearrangement uses TRBV10-1 and TRBJ2-1; 13 positions match TRBD2. Losses at the gene ends were 7 bases for V and 8 bases for J; bases not matched to a gene: 5. CDR3 length: 14 amino acids. Germline CDR1 WNHNN, CDR2 SYGVQD (reference sequence). The CDR3: CASTRTSGSDEQFF. Written as DNA, the CDR3 is TGCGCCAGCACACGGACTAGCGGGAGCGATGAGCAGTTCTTC.

The rearrangement uses TRBV21-1 and TRBJ1-2; TRBD1 reflects the table's D call only, with no check against the DNA. TRBV21-1 is termed a pseudogene. This CDR3 contains 18 residues. The CDR3 sequence is CASSKKSRTGVSNYGYTF. Written as DNA, the CDR3 is TGTGCCAGCAGCAAAAAATCGCGGACAGGGGTTTCTAACTATGGCTACACCTTC.

The chain employs TRBV7-2 and TRBJ1-6; D possibly corresponds to TRBD1 (6 bases). V was cut by 5 bases and J by 7 bases, with 24 bases left in between. CDR3 length: 18 amino acids. Germline V gene lookup returns CDR1 SGHTA and CDR2 FQGNSA. Here the CDR3 DNA reads TGTGCCAGCAGCAGGACAGCCGGGGATGGATTTCTCAATTCACCCCTCCACTTT. Translated, it gives CASSRTAGDGFLNSPLHF. Together with reference TRBV7-2 and TRBJ1-6, the CDR3 gives the full variable domain: GAGVSQSPSNKVTEKGKDVELRCDPISGHTALYWYRQSLGQGLEFLIYFQGNSAPDKSGLPSDRFSAERTGGSVSTLTIQRTQQEDSAVYLCASSRTAGDGFLNSPLHFGNGTRLTVT.

This clone was seen a handful of times. At the DNA level, this CDR3 is encoded by other sequences in the same sample as well. The chain combines TRBV18 with TRBJ1-5, with unresolved D. Germline CDR1 and CDR2: KGHSH and LQKENI. This CDR3 is 13 amino acids long. Trimming removed 3 bases at V and 0 bases at J, with 3 bases between. The chain's CDR3 is CASSPNSNQPQHF. CDR3 in DNA: TGTGCCAGCTCACCTAATAGCAATCAGCCCCAGCATTTT.

The chain joins TRBV11-2 to TRBJ1-2; tentatively, D is TRBD1 (6 bases). Looked up from germline, CDR1 is SGHAT and CDR2 is FQNNGV. Trimming removed 4 bases from V and 0 bases from J, with 15 bases in between. The CDR3 has 16 amino acids. For the CDR3, the DNA is TGTGCCAGCAGCTCCTTCTGGGACAATACTAACTATGGCTACACCTTC. Translating gives CASSSFWDNTNYGYTF.